The 27 T cell receptor beta chains below were found in one sample sequenced in a study of cytomegalovirus exposure and HLA in healthy donors. Amplification used 60 Vbeta primers and 13 Jbeta primers. Generated by immunoSEQ multiplex PCR, the TCRdb table keeps only in-frame clones and is missing some. The table has 100,000 to 150,000 clones, about 80% seen once. Sequencing was performed on PBMCs. The receptors were sampled from a male donor in good health and CMV-seronegative.

The chain employs TRBV6-5 and TRBJ1-6; 7 positions match TRBD1. Looked up from germline, CDR1 is MNHEY and CDR2 is SVGAGI. This CDR3 is 12 amino acids long. Germline trimming cut 8 bases from V and 11 bases from J; bases unmatched to any gene: 6. The DNA of the CDR3 is TGTGCCAGCGGGACAGCTCCGACACCCCTCCACTTT. The encoded protein is CASGTAPTPLHF.

CDR3 region: CASSLGSGDTDTQYF. In DNA, the CDR3 is TGTGCCAGCAGCTTAGGAAGCGGGGACACAGATACGCAGTATTTT. This sequence joins TRBV7-9 and TRBJ2-3, with 7 bases matching TRBD2. This CDR3 region has 15 residues. CDR1 and CDR2 (germline): SEHNR, FQNEAQ (reference sequence). V lost 1 base to trimming and J lost 2 bases; unmatched junction nucleotides: 3.

The chain has TRBV7-6 and TRBJ2-6; the D gene is possibly TRBD2 (5 bases). V lost 1 base to trimming and J lost 2 bases, with 12 bases between them. Germline V gene sequence: CDR1 SGHVS, CDR2 FNYEAQ. The CDR3 extends over 17 amino acids. The CDR3 coding sequence is TGTGCCAGCAGCTTAGGTTCGGGAATTACTGGGGCCAACGTCCTGACTTTC. The encoded protein is CASSLGSGITGANVLTF.

The rearrangement uses TRBV27 and TRBJ1-5; D may be TRBD1 (5 bases). Per the germline V gene, CDR1 is MNHEY and CDR2 is SMNVEV (reference sequence). This CDR3 region has 14 residues. The V end was cut by 2 bases, the J end by 7 bases, with 12 bases between. The CDR3 reads CASSLPGYGQPQHF. The CDR3, as DNA: TGTGCCAGCAGTTTACCAGGGTATGGCCAGCCCCAGCATTTT.

This sequence joins TRBV19 and TRBJ2-1; TRBD1 agrees at 12 bases. Per germline, CDR1 LNHDA and CDR2 SQIVND (reference sequence). Trimming cost V 5 bases and J 7 bases; bases outside gene matches: 12. The CDR3 consists of 17 residues. The CDR3: CASSHPIRDRGRNEQFF. The CDR3 nucleotides read TGTGCCAGTAGTCACCCTATCCGGGACAGGGGGCGTAATGAGCAGTTCTTC.

This clone was counted once. V is TRBV5-4 and J is TRBJ2-7; 7 nucleotides match TRBD1. This CDR3 contains 16 residues. Germline V gives CDR1 SGHNT, CDR2 YYREEE (reference sequence). V lost 2 bases to trimming and J lost 3 bases; unmatched junction nucleotides: 11. The CDR3: CASSLGNRDSIYEQYF. The CDR3 DNA reads TGTGCCAGCAGCTTAGGGAACCGGGACAGCATCTACGAGCAGTACTTC.

The gene calls are TRBV6-1 and TRBJ2-5; 8 bases match TRBD2. The DNA end is a closer match to TRBJ2-7, so the J assignment may be wrong. The CDR3 extends over 15 amino acids. Germline V gene data show CDR1 as MNHNS and CDR2 as SASEGT. The chain's CDR3 is CASSVSGAHSYEQYF. For the CDR3, the DNA is TGTGCCAGCAGCGTTAGCGGGGCCCACTCCTACGAGCAGTACTTC.

The rearrangement joins TRBV25-1 to TRBJ2-2; a possible D gene is TRBD1 (6 bases). CDR3 length equals 15 residues. Germline-derived CDR1 and CDR2 are MGHDK and SYGVNS. V lost 3 bases to trimming and J lost 2 bases, with 10 bases between them. CDR3 DNA sequence: TGTGCCAGCAGTGAGACAGGCACCAACACCGGGGAGCTGTTTTTT. Encoded protein: CASSETGTNTGELFF.

V and J are TRBV19 and TRBJ1-5; D ambiguous. The CDR3 is made up of 13 amino acids. V was pared by 7 bases and J by 0 bases, with 7 bases between. Germline V gene lookup returns CDR1 LNHDA and CDR2 SQIVND (reference sequence). The CDR3 protein is CASTKYSNQPQHF. Here the CDR3 DNA reads TGTGCCAGTACTAAGTATAGCAATCAGCCCCAGCATTTT. The full variable domain, completed using reference TRBV19 and TRBJ1-5, is DGGITQSPKYLFRKEGQNVTLSCEQNLNHDAMYWYRQDPGQGLRLIYYSQIVNDFQKGDIAEGYSVSREKKESFPLTVTSAQKNPTAFYLCASTKYSNQPQHFGDGTRLSIL.

The chain is built from TRBV19 and TRBJ1-2; the D gene is possibly TRBD1 (6 bases). Germline CDR1 is LNHDA and CDR2 is SQIVND (reference sequence). V lost 6 bases to trimming and J lost 6 bases, with 14 bases between them. The CDR3 covers 13 residues. The CDR3 nucleotides are TGTGCCAGTAGCCTGCGGGGGGCGGATGGCTACACCTTC. This codes for CASSLRGADGYTF.

The rearrangement uses TRBV10-3 and TRBJ2-1; 10 bases line up with TRBD1. The CDR3 contains 17 residues. V dropped 8 bases and J dropped 6; count of bases not matched to a gene: 16. Per the germline V gene, CDR1 is ENHRY and CDR2 is SYGVKD. The DNA of the CDR3 is TGTGCCATCGGGGGCAACTCCCCGGGACAGGGGTTCAATGAGCAGTTCTTC. Amino acids: CAIGGNSPGQGFNEQFF.

V and J are TRBV11-2 and TRBJ1-5, with D perhaps TRBD1 (5 bases). This CDR3 is built from 13 residues. Germline V CDR1 and CDR2: SGHAT, FQNNGV. Trimming left V 6 bases short and J 6 bases short, with 12 bases between. The CDR3: CASSTQGSQPQHF. The CDR3 nucleotides are TGTGCCAGCAGTACGCAGGGAAGTCAGCCCCAGCATTTT.

This clone was observed a few times. V usage is TRBV30 and J usage is TRBJ1-2, with a possible D match to TRBD1 (6 bases). Germline assignment: CDR1 GTSNPN and CDR2 SVGIG (reference sequence). V lost 2 bases to trimming and J lost 0 bases, with 13 bases between them. CDR3 length equals 15 residues. CDR3 nucleotides: TGTGCCTGGAGTTTGGGGGCCGTAGCTAACTATGGCTACACCTTC. Its protein is CAWSLGAVANYGYTF. Full variable domain (missing parts from reference TRBV30 and TRBJ1-2): SQTIHQWPATLVQPVGSPLSLECTVEGTSNPNLYWYRQAAGRGLQLLFYSVGIGQISSEVPQNLSASRPQDRQFILSSKKLLLSDSGFYLCAWSLGAVANYGYTFGSGTRLTVV.

The chain joins TRBV11-1 to TRBJ2-2; D is unresolved. Germline V CDR1 and CDR2: SGHAT, FQDESV (reference sequence). The CDR3 spans 14 residues. V gave up 1 base and J gave up 6 bases, with 9 bases separating them. CDR3 protein: CASSLGVVAGELFF. The CDR3 DNA reads TGTGCCAGCAGCTTAGGCGTAGTAGCCGGGGAGCTGTTTTTT.

The rearrangement uses TRBV18 and TRBJ2-3; 10 bases line up with TRBD1. Germline V gives CDR1 KGHSH, CDR2 LQKENI. This CDR3 region has 18 residues. Trimming removed 1 base from V and 0 bases from J; junction bases left unmatched: 7. The CDR3 is CASSPQVGQGSSTDTQYF. The DNA for the CDR3 is TGTGCCAGCTCACCACAGGTGGGACAGGGGAGTAGCACAGATACGCAGTATTTT.

The V call is TRBV10-2, the J call TRBJ2-3; 7 nucleotides match TRBD2. This CDR3 has 12 residues. The V gene end was trimmed by 6 bases and the J gene end by 3 bases; junction bases not matched to a gene: 0. Germline-derived CDR1 and CDR2 are WSHSY and SAAADI. CDR3 nucleotides: TGCGCCAGCAGCGGGGGGACAGATACGCAGTATTTT. Its translation is CASSGGTDTQYF.

The chain recombines TRBV5-4 with TRBJ1-1; D call uncertain. Trimming left V 3 bases short and J 0 bases short, with 6 bases between. Germline assignment: CDR1 SGHNT and CDR2 YYREEE (reference sequence). CDR3 size: 13 residues. The CDR3 sequence is CASSSILNTEAFF. CDR3 sequence (DNA): TGTGCCAGCAGCTCTATCCTGAACACTGAAGCTTTCTTT. Combining the CDR3 with reference TRBV5-4 and TRBJ1-1 gives the whole variable domain ETGVTQSPTHLIKTRGQQVTLRCSSQSGHNTVSWYQQALGQGPQFIFQYYREEENGRGNFPPRFSGLQFPNYSSELNVNALELDDSALYLCASSSILNTEAFFGQGTRLTVV.

The genes are TRBV11-3 and TRBJ2-2; 7 bases map to TRBD1. This CDR3 is 14 amino acids long. V shed 3 bases and J 5 bases; nucleotides not matched to a gene: 3. Germline V gene lookup returns CDR1 SGHNT and CDR2 YENEEA. CDR3 in amino acids: CASSFTQGTGELFF. The CDR3 coding sequence is TGTGCCAGCAGCTTCACACAGGGGACCGGGGAGCTGTTTTTT.

This clone was observed a few times. The V gene is TRBV11-2, the J gene TRBJ2-6; no clear D. The CDR3 contains 20 residues. With 0 bases removed from V and 0 bases from J, the gap between germline ends came to 18 bases. Germline CDR1 reads SGHAT; CDR2 reads FQNNGV. Written as DNA, the CDR3 is TGTGCCAGCAGCTTAGATTTGGGCACCGCTGCTCTCTCTGGGGCCAACGTCCTGACTTTC. It specifies CASSLDLGTAALSGANVLTF.

The chain employs TRBV15 and TRBJ2-1; 11 nucleotides match TRBD2. Germline values: CDR1 LNHNV, CDR2 YYDKDF (reference sequence). The CDR3 consists of 16 residues. V lost 5 bases to trimming and J lost 8 bases; unmatched junction nucleotides: 11. In nucleotides, the CDR3 is TGTGCCACCAGCGTTCACCTAGCGGGAGGCACGGATGAGCAGTTCTTC. Protein product: CATSVHLAGGTDEQFF.

This chain joins TRBV19 and TRBJ1-1; D remains ambiguous. The length of the CDR3 is 11 residues. CDR1 and CDR2 (germline): LNHDA, SQIVND (reference sequence). CDR3 DNA: TGTGCGACAAGGTCGAACACTGAAGCTTTCTTT. Its protein is CATRSNTEAFF.

The chain joins TRBV27 to TRBJ2-1; TRBD2 matches 7 bases. CDR3 size: 15 residues. V shed 5 bases and J 4 bases; nucleotides not matched to a gene: 8. Germline V gene data show CDR1 as MNHEY and CDR2 as SMNVEV (reference sequence). Here the CDR3 reads CASSESGVGYNEQFF. CDR3 sequence (DNA): TGTGCCAGCAGTGAGAGCGGGGTGGGGTACAATGAGCAGTTCTTC.

The chain joins TRBV10-3 to TRBJ1-3; 9 bases fit TRBD1. This CDR3 is 16 amino acids long. V lost 6 bases, J lost 2 bases, and 8 bases stayed unmatched. Germline CDR1 ENHRY, CDR2 SYGVKD. The DNA of the CDR3 is TGTGCCATCAGCCTGGGACAGGGATTTCCTGGAAACACCATATATTTT. Translating it yields CAISLGQGFPGNTIYF.

The CDR3: CAWSVGTGTKGYTF. DNA for the CDR3: TGTGCCTGGAGTGTAGGGACAGGGACAAAAGGCTACACCTTC. The chain combines TRBV30 with TRBJ1-2, with 9 bases fitting TRBD1. CDR1 GTSNPN and CDR2 SVGIG come from the germline V gene (reference sequence). The V gene end was trimmed by 0 bases and the J gene end by 8 bases; junction bases not matched to a gene: 7. The CDR3 contains 14 residues.

This clone showed up just a few times. The chain employs TRBV6-4 and TRBJ2-1, with TRBD2 matching 7 bases. CDR3 size: 16 residues. Germline CDR1 MRHNA, CDR2 SNTAGT. The trim removed 0 bases at V and 5 bases at J, leaving 7 bases unmatched. CDR3 bases: TGTGCCAGCAGTGACTCGGCGGGGGTGGGAAACAATGAGCAGTTCTTC. It codes for CASSDSAGVGNNEQFF.

J is TRBJ1-5 and V is TRBV5-1; 10 bases align to TRBD1. Trimming cost V 4 bases and J 3 bases; bases outside gene matches: 4. Germline V lookup: CDR1 SGHRS, CDR2 YFSETQ. CDR3 length: 15 residues. This CDR3 reads CASSPDRGANQPQHF. The DNA of the CDR3 is TGCGCCAGCAGCCCGGACAGGGGGGCCAATCAGCCCCAGCATTTT.

J is TRBJ2-7 and V is TRBV30; 8 nucleotides agree with TRBD1. This CDR3 contains 13 residues. Trimming removed 0 bases from V and 9 bases from J; junction bases left unmatched: 7. Germline V gives CDR1 GTSNPN, CDR2 SVGIG (reference sequence). This CDR3 reads CAWSVQGEIGQYF. In nucleotides, the CDR3 is TGTGCCTGGAGTGTACAGGGGGAAATCGGGCAGTACTTC. The whole variable domain, filled in from reference TRBV30 and TRBJ2-7, reads SQTIHQWPATLVQPVGSPLSLECTVEGTSNPNLYWYRQAAGRGLQLLFYSVGIGQISSEVPQNLSASRPQDRQFILSSKKLLLSDSGFYLCAWSVQGEIGQYFGPGTRLTVT.